These T cell receptor beta chains were read from a single sample in a study of T cells in Graves' hyperthyroidism and ophthalmopathy. TCRdb re-analysed the multiplex PCR reads in MiXCR, keeping a single row per CDR3 protein. The sample holds around 450,000 distinct CDR3 sequences, around 14% seen once. The specimen was blood. These receptors came from a woman aged 18-35 years with Graves' hyperthyroidism. CDR3s include the opening cysteine and the closing phenylalanine or tryptophan. The D gene is left open where the match is weak. A clone size is listed for some rows: how often the clone was seen (once, few, many), or a class if it is expanded.

cdr3_aa: CASNLDRGGYTF; cdr3_nt: TGTGCCAGCAACTTAGACAGGGGTGGCTACACCTTC; v_call: TRBV2; clone_size: many; d_call: TRBD1; j_call: TRBJ1-2
cdr3_aa: CSARLSDTQYF; cdr3_nt: TGCAGTGCTAGACTCTCAGATACGCAGTATTTT; v_call: TRBV20-1; clone_size: many; d_call: NA; j_call: TRBJ2-3
cdr3_aa: CASSSGGPNTEAFF; cdr3_nt: TGTGCCAGCAGTTCTGGGGGGCCGAACACTGAAGCTTTCTTT; v_call: TRBV12-3/TRBV12-4; clone_size: many; d_call: NA; j_call: TRBJ1-1
cdr3_aa: CASSRDWLGNEQFF; cdr3_nt: TGTGCCAGTAGCCGGGACTGGCTGGGGAATGAGCAGTTCTTC; v_call: TRBV27; clone_size: many; d_call: NA; j_call: TRBJ2-1
cdr3_aa: CASSFGTVNEQFF; cdr3_nt: TGTGCCAGCAGTTTTGGGACAGTAAATGAGCAGTTCTTC; v_call: TRBV12-3/TRBV12-4; clone_size: many; d_call: TRBD1; j_call: TRBJ2-1
cdr3_aa: CSAHDRELGYTF; cdr3_nt: TGCAGTGCCCACGACAGGGAGCTTGGCTACACCTTC; v_call: TRBV20-1; clone_size: many; d_call: TRBD1; j_call: TRBJ1-2
cdr3_aa: CASSLEAPGANVLTF; cdr3_nt: TGCGCCAGCAGCCTGGAGGCCCCGGGGGCCAACGTCCTGACTTTC; v_call: TRBV5-1; clone_size: many; d_call: NA; j_call: TRBJ2-6
cdr3_aa: CASSQDWRDAIWDYEQYF; cdr3_nt: TGCGCCAGCAGCCAAGATTGGCGGGACGCCATCTGGGACTACGAGCAGTACTTC; v_call: TRBV4-3; clone_size: few; d_call: NA; j_call: TRBJ2-7
cdr3_aa: CSARDVLAPEQFF; cdr3_nt: TGCAGTGCTAGAGATGTCCTAGCTCCTGAGCAGTTCTTC; v_call: TRBV20-1; clone_size: many; d_call: NA; j_call: TRBJ2-1
cdr3_aa: CAISKGGDTEAFF; cdr3_nt: TGTGCCATCAGCAAGGGCGGGGACACTGAAGCTTTCTTT; v_call: TRBV10-3; clone_size: NA; d_call: NA; j_call: TRBJ1-1
cdr3_aa: CASSQGDEKLFF; cdr3_nt: TGTGCCAGCTCACAGGGGGACGAAAAACTGTTTTTT; v_call: TRBV18; clone_size: many; d_call: NA; j_call: TRBJ1-4
cdr3_aa: CASTAWGRGNEQFF; cdr3_nt: TGTGCCAGCACCGCGTGGGGGAGGGGGAATGAGCAGTTCTTC; v_call: TRBV28; clone_size: NA; d_call: NA; j_call: TRBJ2-1
cdr3_aa: CASSLRSPDTQYF; cdr3_nt: TGTGCCAGCAGTTTACGGTCTCCAGATACGCAGTATTTT; v_call: TRBV12-3/TRBV12-4; clone_size: many; d_call: NA; j_call: TRBJ2-3
cdr3_aa: CATVGLVAKNIQYF; cdr3_nt: TGTGCCACCGTAGGTCTCGTAGCCAAAAACATTCAGTACTTC; v_call: TRBV2; clone_size: NA; d_call: NA; j_call: TRBJ2-4
cdr3_aa: CASREAGEDEQFF; cdr3_nt: TGCGCCAGCAGGGAGGCAGGTGAGGATGAGCAGTTCTTC; v_call: TRBV5-1; clone_size: many; d_call: NA; j_call: TRBJ2-1
cdr3_aa: CASSDFRGQYNEQFF; cdr3_nt: TGTGCCAGCAGTGATTTCCGGGGACAATACAATGAGCAGTTCTTC; v_call: TRBV25-1; clone_size: NA; d_call: NA; j_call: TRBJ2-1
cdr3_aa: CASSSGQGVLNTEAFF; cdr3_nt: TGTGCCAGCAGTTCCGGGCAGGGTGTTTTGAACACTGAAGCTTTCTTT; v_call: TRBV12-3/TRBV12-4; clone_size: many; d_call: NA; j_call: TRBJ1-1
cdr3_aa: CASSQDRTAGEKLFF; cdr3_nt: TGCGCCAGCAGCCAAGATAGGACAGCCGGAGAAAAACTGTTTTTT; v_call: TRBV4-1; clone_size: few; d_call: NA; j_call: TRBJ1-4
cdr3_aa: CASSLGGRDYVDGYTF; cdr3_nt: TGTGCCAGCAGCTTAGGTGGCAGAGATTACGTCGATGGCTACACCTTC; v_call: TRBV7-9; clone_size: few; d_call: NA; j_call: TRBJ1-2
cdr3_aa: CASSLGHGGTEAFF; cdr3_nt: TGTGCCAGCAGCCTGGGCCACGGGGGCACTGAAGCTTTCTTT; v_call: TRBV5-5; clone_size: many; d_call: NA; j_call: TRBJ1-1
cdr3_aa: CASSSVKGANEQFF; cdr3_nt: TGTGCCAGCAGCTCCGTGAAAGGCGCCAATGAGCAGTTCTTC; v_call: TRBV11-2; clone_size: many; d_call: NA; j_call: TRBJ2-1
cdr3_aa: CASSKTSGKAGEQYF; cdr3_nt: TGTGCCAGCAGTAAGACTAGCGGGAAGGCGGGGGAGCAGTACTTC; v_call: TRBV28; clone_size: NA; d_call: TRBD2; j_call: TRBJ2-7
cdr3_aa: CGAKGGDTEAFF; cdr3_nt: TGTGGGGCTAAGGGGGGGGACACTGAAGCTTTCTTT; v_call: TRBV6-1; clone_size: NA; d_call: NA; j_call: TRBJ1-1
cdr3_aa: CASGLVAGGPYEQYF; cdr3_nt: TGCGCCAGCGGCTTGGTGGCAGGCGGCCCCTACGAGCAGTACTTC; v_call: TRBV5-1; clone_size: NA; d_call: NA; j_call: TRBJ2-7
cdr3_aa: CASSLSGGFGQYF; cdr3_nt: TGCGCCAGCAGCTTATCCGGCGGGTTCGGGCAGTACTTC; v_call: TRBV5-1; clone_size: many; d_call: NA; j_call: TRBJ2-7
cdr3_aa: CASSLQDLGGYTF; cdr3_nt: TGTGCCAGCAGCTTGCAGGACTTGGGTGGCTACACCTTC; v_call: TRBV5-6; clone_size: few; d_call: NA; j_call: TRBJ1-2
cdr3_aa: CATSETGAMAYF; cdr3_nt: TGTGCCACCAGTGAAACAGGGGCAATGGCGTACTTC; v_call: TRBV24-1; clone_size: NA; d_call: TRBD1; j_call: TRBJ2-5
cdr3_aa: CASSLAQGRGSPLHF; cdr3_nt: TGTGCCAGCAGCTTAGCCCAGGGACGGGGTTCACCCCTCCACTTT; v_call: TRBV7-9; clone_size: few; d_call: NA; j_call: TRBJ1-6
cdr3_aa: CASSVEVGLAHDTQYF; cdr3_nt: TGTGCCAGCAGCGTAGAGGTTGGACTAGCACATGATACGCAGTATTTT; v_call: TRBV9; clone_size: once; d_call: TRBD2; j_call: TRBJ2-3
cdr3_aa: CASSDGGAVYNEQFF; cdr3_nt: TGCGCCAGCAGTGACGGAGGTGCTGTCTACAATGAGCAGTTCTTC; v_call: TRBV10-1; clone_size: few; d_call: NA; j_call: TRBJ2-1
cdr3_aa: CATSDPGQPQHF; cdr3_nt: TGTGCCACCAGTGACCCGGGCCAGCCCCAGCATTTT; v_call: TRBV24-1; clone_size: many; d_call: NA; j_call: TRBJ1-5
cdr3_aa: CASSSRQGGRAEAFF; cdr3_nt: TGTGCCAGCTCATCTCGGCAGGGAGGTAGGGCTGAAGCTTTCTTT; v_call: TRBV5-5; clone_size: NA; d_call: NA; j_call: TRBJ1-1
cdr3_aa: CASREGSAGEKLFF; cdr3_nt: TGTGCCAGCAGGGAAGGGTCGGCTGGCGAAAAACTGTTTTTT; v_call: TRBV12-3/TRBV12-4; clone_size: many; d_call: NA; j_call: TRBJ1-4
cdr3_aa: CASSLAGDRYHEQYF; cdr3_nt: TGTGCCAGCAGCTTAGCGGGGGACAGGTACCACGAGCAGTACTTC; v_call: TRBV11-1; clone_size: many; d_call: TRBD1; j_call: TRBJ2-7
cdr3_aa: CASIKSLVARRQGVNNEQFF; cdr3_nt: TGTGCCAGCATTAAGAGTTTGGTAGCGAGAAGACAGGGGGTAAACAATGAGCAGTTCTTC; v_call: TRBV2; clone_size: many; d_call: TRBD1; j_call: TRBJ2-1
cdr3_aa: CASRATGWGSGSSFSNPFF; cdr3_nt: NA; v_call: TRBV28; clone_size: many; d_call: NA; j_call: TRBJ2-1
cdr3_aa: CSAYQGGSLPQHF; cdr3_nt: TGCAGTGCCTACCAGGGGGGGAGTCTGCCCCAGCATTTT; v_call: TRBV20-1; clone_size: NA; d_call: TRBD1; j_call: TRBJ1-5
cdr3_aa: CASSFYWRDYEQYF; cdr3_nt: TGTGCCAGCAGTTTTTACTGGCGGGACTACGAGCAGTACTTC; v_call: TRBV28; clone_size: many; d_call: NA; j_call: TRBJ2-7
cdr3_aa: CASSIPSGIRYEQYF; cdr3_nt: TGTGCCAGCAGTATCCCTAGCGGAATTCGCTACGAGCAGTACTTC; v_call: TRBV28; clone_size: NA; d_call: TRBD2; j_call: TRBJ2-7
cdr3_aa: CATGSSRTGPAQTSPLHF; cdr3_nt: TGTGCCACCGGGAGCAGTCGGACAGGGCCGGCGCAGACTTCACCCCTCCACTTT; v_call: TRBV6-2/TRBV6-3; clone_size: many; d_call: TRBD1; j_call: TRBJ1-6
cdr3_aa: CASSLSSGVYNEQFF; cdr3_nt: TGTGCCAGCAGCTTATCCAGCGGGGTCTACAATGAGCAGTTCTTC; v_call: TRBV7-9; clone_size: many; d_call: TRBD2; j_call: TRBJ2-1
cdr3_aa: CASSQGPSGRVRNTIYF; cdr3_nt: TGTGCCAGCAGCCAAGGTCCATCAGGGAGAGTAAGAAACACCATATATTTT; v_call: TRBV3-1; clone_size: NA; d_call: NA; j_call: TRBJ1-3
cdr3_aa: CASSFLSGVGTRELFF; cdr3_nt: TGTGCCAGCAGTTTTTTATCCGGGGTTGGGACAAGGGAGCTGTTTTTT; v_call: TRBV12-3/TRBV12-4; clone_size: many; d_call: NA; j_call: TRBJ2-2
cdr3_aa: CASSRGNARPGPEAFF; cdr3_nt: TGTGCCAGCAGCCGGGGGAACGCACGCCCCGGGCCTGAAGCTTTCTTT; v_call: TRBV6-2/TRBV6-3; clone_size: few; d_call: NA; j_call: TRBJ1-1
cdr3_aa: CASSLTEGNAIYF; cdr3_nt: TGTGCCAGCAGTTTGACTGAGGGAAACGCCATATATTTT; v_call: TRBV12-3/TRBV12-4; clone_size: many; d_call: NA; j_call: TRBJ1-3
cdr3_aa: CASSYWDSGANVLTF; cdr3_nt: TGTGCCAGCAGTTACTGGGACTCTGGGGCCAACGTCCTGACTTTC; v_call: TRBV6-2/TRBV6-3; clone_size: NA; d_call: NA; j_call: TRBJ2-6
cdr3_aa: CASSLDPIPDTQYF; cdr3_nt: TGTGCCAGCAGCTTAGATCCCATTCCCGATACGCAGTATTTT; v_call: TRBV11-2; clone_size: many; d_call: NA; j_call: TRBJ2-3
cdr3_aa: CASSSDTVGNEQYF; cdr3_nt: TGCGCCAGCAGCTCCGACACCGTGGGCAACGAGCAGTACTTC; v_call: TRBV5-1; clone_size: many; d_call: NA; j_call: TRBJ2-7
cdr3_aa: CASNALQTPGEETQYF; cdr3_nt: TGTGCCAGCAACGCACTCCAGACCCCCGGGGAAGAGACCCAGTACTTC; v_call: TRBV11-2; clone_size: many; d_call: NA; j_call: TRBJ2-5
cdr3_aa: CASRGESSYNSPLHF; cdr3_nt: TGTGCCAGCAGGGGTGAGAGCTCCTATAATTCACCCCTCCACTTT; v_call: TRBV2; clone_size: many; d_call: NA; j_call: TRBJ1-6
cdr3_aa: CASSEYVDPSNQPQHF; cdr3_nt: TGTGCCAGCAGTGAATACGTGGATCCTAGCAATCAGCCCCAGCATTTT; v_call: TRBV6-1; clone_size: many; d_call: NA; j_call: TRBJ1-5
cdr3_aa: CASSESGPASPQHF; cdr3_nt: TGCGCCAGCAGTGAGTCGGGGCCCGCTTCGCCCCAGCATTTT; v_call: TRBV10-1; clone_size: many; d_call: NA; j_call: TRBJ1-5
cdr3_aa: CSASPRGPERYNSPLHF; cdr3_nt: TGCAGTGCTAGTCCGCGAGGCCCTGAGAGGTATAATTCACCCCTCCACTTT; v_call: TRBV20-1; clone_size: NA; d_call: NA; j_call: TRBJ1-6
cdr3_aa: CASSHLGQGSSPLHF; cdr3_nt: TGTGCCAGCAGTCATTTGGGACAGGGTAGTTCACCCCTCCACTTT; v_call: TRBV6-9; clone_size: NA; d_call: TRBD1; j_call: TRBJ1-6
cdr3_aa: CSALMNTEAFF; cdr3_nt: TGCAGTGCTTTAATGAACACTGAAGCTTTCTTT; v_call: TRBV20-1; clone_size: many; d_call: NA; j_call: TRBJ1-1